These 4 T cell receptor beta chains share one sample of origin, sequenced in a study of breast tumors, draining lymph nodes, adjacent tissues. Breast cancer patients provided tissue from their axillary draining lymph nodes. Via MiXCR, TCRdb re-called the multiplex PCR reads, giving one row per CDR3 protein. The data show over 250,000 distinct CDR3 sequences, about 33% seen once. Sequencing was done on a sample of axillary lymph node tissue. The receptors come from a female donor with breast cancer. Some clones in this sample may be carry-over from other donors' samples.

This clonotype was found many times. The rearrangement uses TRBV24-1 and TRBJ2-5, with 7 positions matching TRBD1. CDR1 is KGHDR, CDR2 SFDVKD, per germline. V dropped 3 bases and J dropped 0; count of bases not matched to a gene: 6. The CDR3 is made up of 16 amino acids. This CDR3 is CATSDQGGRNQETQYF. The CDR3 DNA is TGTGCCACCAGTGATCAAGGGGGCAGGAACCAAGAGACCCAGTACTTC.

The V gene is TRBV18, the J gene TRBJ2-7, with 12 bases lining up with TRBD2. The junction had 8 bases not matched to a gene; V was cut back by 5 bases and J by 0 bases. Germline-derived CDR1 and CDR2 are KGHSH and LQKENI. The CDR3 runs 17 residues. As DNA, the CDR3 is TGTGCCAGCTCAAGGATGGGACTAGCGGGCGACTCCTACGAGCAGTACTTC. Translation gives CASSRMGLAGDSYEQYF.

This clonotype was observed many times. This sequence joins TRBV6-2 or TRBV6-3 and TRBJ1-4, with 11 bases matching TRBD1. This CDR3 is built from 16 residues. V was pared by 2 bases and J by 6 bases, with 5 bases of the junction left unmatched. CDR1 is MNHEY, CDR2 SVGEGT, per germline. CDR3 region: CASSYGDRGYDEKLFF. The CDR3 nucleotides read TGTGCCAGCAGTTACGGGGACAGGGGGTACGATGAAAAACTGTTTTTT.

V is TRBV18 and J is TRBJ2-1; D not resolved. V gave up 2 bases and J gave up 0 bases, with 5 bases separating them. The CDR3 has 14 amino acids. CDR1 and CDR2 from the germline V gene are KGHSH and LQKENI. The CDR3 sequence is CASSPASSYNEQFF. The CDR3, as DNA: TGTGCCAGCTCACCAGCCAGCTCCTACAATGAGCAGTTCTTC.